This T cell receptor (beta chain) was recovered during a study of technical replicates of blood from a handful of donors (dated by TCRdb to 2016 to 2017). Receptors were amplified or captured by the immunoSEQ multiplex PCR assay. As stored in TCRdb, this immuneACCESS dataset retains in-frame rearrangements with V and J assigned. A fraction of the clones does not appear; measured against another copy, unresolved V genes explain less than half of the discrepancy, and the remainder lacks a known reason. The sample profile shows 60,000 to 70,000 clones; approximately 84% of them were found once. The ten biggest clones cover more than 4.5% of the sample. CDR1 and CDR2 were assigned from the germline V gene as SGHRS and YFSETQ. From cysteine to phenylalanine, the CDR3 is 13 amino acids long. The sequence is cut down to CDR3 DNA, 39 bases in frame from base 1. V is trimmed back by 6 bases and J by 4 bases, and the junction contains 4 bases that no gene match accounts for.

About this clone: Its specific antigen is unknown. The record has no base qualities; no much larger clone is one base away.

Input material: PBMCs. This receptor was identified in a human donor in good health. Some clones in this sample may be carry-over from other donors' samples. The sequence joins TRBV5-1 to TRBJ1-1; TRBD1 aligns with 9 central bases. The CDR3 protein is CASTPQGATEAFF. The nucleotide sequence is given as TGCGCCAGCACCCCACAGGGGGCCACTGAAGCTTTCTTT.